The 16 T cell receptor beta chains listed next were all sequenced from one sample in a study of OX40 agonist ivuxolimab in advanced cancers. Using immunoSEQ multiplex PCR, the repertoire was profiled, and TCRdb retains in-frame clones only, with some absent. The sample gives around 33,000 clones, about 92% of which show up once; about 9% is in the top ten. The sequenced sample was CD4+ or CD8+ T cells sorted from blood, obtained in a trial of the OX40 agonist ivuxolimab. The receptors here all came from an adult with an advanced solid tumor such as melanoma, head and neck, liver or kidney cancer.

The rearrangement uses TRBV7-3 and TRBJ2-7; possible D gene TRBD2, 5 bases. The germline CDR1 and CDR2 sequences are SGHTA and FQGTGA. The length of the CDR3 is 14 residues. Trimming stripped 5 bases from V and 3 bases from J, with 14 bases between. CDR3 region: CASSPTTGVYEQYF. The CDR3 DNA follows: TGTGCCAGCAGCCCAACCACCGGGGTCTACGAGCAGTACTTC.

The chain recombines TRBV25-1 with TRBJ2-3; D remains ambiguous. Per germline, CDR1 MGHDK and CDR2 SYGVNS. V lost 8 bases to trimming and J lost 2 bases, with 14 bases between them. This CDR3 has 14 residues. The DNA for the CDR3 is TGTGCCAGCTCCACAGAAGGGTACACAGATACGCAGTATTTT. This codes for CASSTEGYTDTQYF.

The chain links TRBV7-9 to TRBJ2-1; no clear D gene. The CDR3 consists of 16 residues. Germline V gives CDR1 SEHNR, CDR2 FQNEAQ (reference sequence). V lost 4 bases to trimming and J lost 0 bases, with 13 bases between them. The CDR3 DNA reads TGTGCCAGCAGCTCGGATAGGTCCCGCTCCTACAATGAGCAGTTCTTC. Translating gives CASSSDRSRSYNEQFF.

This clone showed up just once. The chain has TRBV5-4 and TRBJ2-2, with TRBD1 matching 7 bases. Germline values: CDR1 SGHNT, CDR2 YYREEE (reference sequence). V shed 0 bases and J 6 bases; nucleotides not matched to a gene: 5. The CDR3 runs 15 residues. The CDR3 DNA follows: TGTGCCAGCAGCTTGGGACAGGGTGAGGCCGGGGAGCTGTTTTTT. It specifies CASSLGQGEAGELFF.

CDR3 nucleotides: TGTGCCTGGATGGTGGGAGGCGGTAACACTGAAGCTTTCTTT. Protein sequence: CAWMVGGGNTEAFF. The genes are TRBV30 and TRBJ1-1; D remains unclear. V was shortened by 4 bases and J by 2 bases, with 14 bases between the two germline ends. Germline assignment: CDR1 GTSNPN and CDR2 SVGIG (reference sequence). There are 14 residues in the CDR3.

The CDR3 nucleotides read TGTGCCAGCAGTTTATTTGGGACCCCCACCGGGGAGCTGTTTTTT. Residues: CASSLFGTPTGELFF. J is TRBJ2-2 and V is TRBV28; D is possibly TRBD1 or TRBD2 (5 bases each). This CDR3 is built from 15 residues. The V end lost 1 base, the J end lost 4 bases, and 10 bases lay between the germline ends. Germline CDR1 MDHEN, CDR2 SYDVKM.

The chain joins TRBV28 to TRBJ1-1, with unresolved D. The CDR3 spans 11 residues. Germline CDR1 MDHEN, CDR2 SYDVKM. V shed 6 bases and J shed 5 bases, with 7 bases lying between them. For the CDR3, the DNA is TGTGCCAGCAGCCCTCGGACTGAAGCTTTCTTT. Translated, it gives CASSPRTEAFF.

As regards this clone: An end of the junction does not agree with germline; a read error may underlie this. This chain links TRBV19 with TRBJ1-2; the match to TRBD1 covers 7 bases. CDR3 length: 13 amino acids. Germline CDR1 LNHDA, CDR2 SQIVND (reference sequence). The CDR3 sequence: CASRIGGSDGYTF. CDR3 DNA sequence: TGTGCCAGTAGAATAGGGGGCTCGGATGGCTACACCTTC.

This chain links TRBV15 with TRBJ1-3; 8 bases line up with TRBD1. This CDR3 comprises 14 residues. CDR1 is LNHNV, CDR2 YYDKDF, per germline (reference sequence). With V trimmed by 3 bases and J by 7 bases, 5 bases remained unmatched. CDR3: CATSSGRGRNTIYF. DNA for the CDR3: TGTGCCACCAGCAGCGGCAGGGGGCGTAACACCATATATTTT.

The J gene is TRBJ2-7, the V gene TRBV28; D not certain. The CDR3 loop spans 13 amino acids. CDR1 and CDR2 (germline): MDHEN, SYDVKM. V shed 2 bases and J shed 3 bases, with 8 bases lying between them. As DNA, the CDR3 is TGTGCCAGCAGTTTAGCGCAGGACTACGAGCAGTACTTC. Translation gives CASSLAQDYEQYF.

This chain connects TRBV7-8 to TRBJ1-1; no firm D call. The V gene lost 5 bases and the J gene lost 2 bases, with 12 bases spanning the gap. This CDR3 region has 14 residues. Looked up from germline, CDR1 is SGHVS and CDR2 is FQNEAQ. CDR3 in amino acids: CASSVTRLNTEAFF. CDR3 DNA: TGTGCCAGCAGCGTGACACGGCTAAACACTGAAGCTTTCTTT.

The chain is built from TRBV29-1 and TRBJ2-2; TRBD1 matches at 9 bases. Germline values: CDR1 SQVTM, CDR2 ANQGSEA. V trimming: 3 bases; J trimming: 4 bases; junction bases outside the gene matches: 0. The CDR3 is made up of 13 amino acids. The CDR3 DNA is TGCAGCGTTGAGGGACAGGGCACCGGGGAGCTGTTTTTT. Its translation: CSVEGQGTGELFF.

The chain employs TRBV20-1 and TRBJ1-1; D remains ambiguous. Looked up from germline, CDR1 is DFQATT and CDR2 is SNEGSKA (reference sequence). The CDR3 length is 11 residues. V shed 1 base and J shed 5 bases, with 5 bases lying between them. The CDR3 nucleotides are TGCAGTGCTAGAGGTCGGACTGAAGCTTTCTTT. The encoded protein is CSARGRTEAFF.

This chain joins TRBV28 and TRBJ1-4, with D perhaps TRBD1 (5 bases). The CDR3 extends over 14 amino acids. Trimming left V 3 bases short and J 8 bases short, with 13 bases between. The V gene's germline CDR1 is MDHEN and CDR2 SYDVKM. CDR3 nucleotide sequence: TGTGCCAGCAGTTTGGGGACGGCTATCGAAAAACTGTTTTTT. Its translation: CASSLGTAIEKLFF.

This rearrangement joins TRBV6-5 to TRBJ2-1, with D uncertain. The CDR3 is 14 amino acids. Trimming pared 7 bases from V and 5 bases from J, leaving 15 bases between. Germline-derived CDR1 and CDR2 are MNHEY and SVGAGI. CDR3 sequence (DNA): TGTGCCAGCACCCGAAGTGGTATCGACAATGAGCAGTTCTTC. Protein: CASTRSGIDNEQFF.

The rearrangement joins TRBV18 to TRBJ1-2; perhaps TRBD1 as D (5 bases). The CDR3 spans 13 residues. CDR1 is KGHSH, CDR2 LQKENI, per germline. V was clipped by 2 bases and J by 8 bases, with 12 bases between them. The CDR3 reads CASSPNRDDGYTF. CDR3 bases: TGTGCCAGCTCACCAAACCGGGACGACGGCTACACCTTC.